The rows below give T cell receptor beta chains drawn from one sample of a study of T cell responses to AZD1222 COVID-19 vaccine. Sequencing used immunoSEQ multiplex PCR; TCRdb keeps in-frame clones, though not all of them. The top ten clones hold approximately 8.2% of a sample with roughly 110,000 clones, 90% of them seen once. Material: peripheral blood, obtained 28 days after the second AZD1222 dose. These receptors all come from an adult who received the AZD1222 COVID-19 vaccine. Both conserved end residues are part of each CDR3. Fields, in order: D gene, J gene, CDR3 length, V gene, clone size, CDR3 DNA, CDR3 protein. The D gene is left open where the match is weak. Where a row states a size, it is once, few, many or the class of an expanded clone; other rows omit it.

TRBD1	TRBJ2-2	16	TRBV5-1	NA	TGCGCCAGCAGCCTTCGGGGGACAGGGCGGACCGGGGAGCTGTTTTTT	CASSLRGTGRTGELFF
NA	TRBJ2-3	17	TRBV21-1	NA	TGTGCCAGCAGCAGGGGGACAGGGCCCCTTGGGGCAGATACGCAGTATTTT	CASSRGTGPLGADTQYF
NA	TRBJ2-6	15	TRBV4-2	NA	TGTGCCAGCAGCCAAGAACACTCTGGGGCCAACGTCCTGACTTTC	CASSQEHSGANVLTF
NA	TRBJ1-1	15	TRBV9	NA	TGTGCCAGCAGCCCTAGGGGAGGGATGAACACTGAAGCTTTCTTT	CASSPRGGMNTEAFF
NA	TRBJ1-4	15	TRBV6-5	NA	TGTGCCAGCAGGCCCACAGGGAGGGGAGGTGAAAAACTGTTTTTT	CASRPTGRGGEKLFF
TRBD1	TRBJ1-2	13	TRBV3-1/TRBV3-2	NA	TGTGCCAGCAGCCAGCAGGGGGCTCAGGGCTACACCTTC	CASSQQGAQGYTF
NA	TRBJ2-2	14	TRBV5-4	NA	TGTGCCAGCAGCTCACAGTCCCGGCCCGGGGAGCTGTTTTTT	CASSSQSRPGELFF
TRBD2	TRBJ2-5	15	TRBV6-5	NA	TGTGCCAGCAGACTCGGACTAGCGGGGACGGAGACCCAGTACTTC	CASRLGLAGTETQYF
TRBD1	TRBJ2-1	16	TRBV18	NA	TGTGCCAGCTCTGAGACCGGGGACAGGGTGGGGTACGAGCAGTTCTTC	CASSETGDRVGYEQFF
NA	TRBJ2-7	12	TRBV5-1	few	TGCGCCAGCAGCTTAGATAAGTACGAGCAGTACTTC	CASSLDKYEQYF
TRBD1	TRBJ1-4	15	TRBV7-2	NA	TGTGCCAGCAGCTTATCCCAGGGGGGAAGCGAAAAACTGTTTTTT	CASSLSQGGSEKLFF
NA	TRBJ1-1	13	TRBV12-3/TRBV12-4	once	TGTGCCAGCAGAAACAGAGGGGACACTGAAGCTTTCTTT	CASRNRGDTEAFF
NA	TRBJ1-2	12	TRBV19	NA	TGTGCCAGTACCCCGGATAGCTATGGCTACACCTTC	CASTPDSYGYTF
TRBD1	TRBJ1-1	15	TRBV27	NA	TGTGCCAGCAGTTTGCAAAGGGGGCGCGTAGGACAAGCTTTCTTT	CASSLQRGRVGQAFF
NA	TRBJ1-2	14	TRBV5-1	NA	TGCGCCAGCAGCTTGGTTAGGGGCTCCTATGGCTACACCTTC	CASSLVRGSYGYTF
TRBD1	TRBJ2-1	15	TRBV19	NA	TGTGCCAGTAGTAGCCGGGACAGGCTTCACAATGAGCAGTTCTTC	CASSSRDRLHNEQFF
NA	TRBJ1-5	14	TRBV24-1	few	TGTGCCACCAGTGAGTCAGGGAGCAATCAGCCCCAGCATTTT	CATSESGSNQPQHF
NA	TRBJ1-3	13	TRBV27	NA	TGTGCCAGCAGTCCCTCTGGGGGAAACACCATATATTTT	CASSPSGGNTIYF
TRBD1	TRBJ2-7	13	TRBV7-3	few	TGTGCCAGCAGCCCGACAGGGCGGGACGAGCAGTACTTC	CASSPTGRDEQYF
NA	TRBJ1-2	15	TRBV7-6	NA	TGTGCCAGCAGCCACTCCGGGACATCTAACTATGGCTACACCTTC	CASSHSGTSNYGYTF
TRBD2	TRBJ2-5	15	TRBV6-4	once	TGTGCCAGCCCATTTAGCGGGGGGGGACAAGAGACCCAGTACTTC	CASPFSGGGQETQYF
NA	TRBJ2-7	15	TRBV4-1	NA	TGCGCCAGCAGCCAAGTATTCCAGGCCGCCTACGAGCAGTACTTC	CASSQVFQAAYEQYF
TRBD1	TRBJ1-1	14	TRBV19	NA	TGTGCCAGTAGTCGGGACAGGGGGAGCACTGAAGCTTTCTTT	CASSRDRGSTEAFF
NA	TRBJ1-4	15	TRBV6-6	NA	TGTGCCAGCACGCAGGCGGGCGCAACTAATGAAAAACTGTTTTTT	CASTQAGATNEKLFF
TRBD1	TRBJ2-4	15	TRBV7-2	NA	TGTGCCAGCAGCCCTGACAGGGTGTCCAAAAACATTCAGTACTTC	CASSPDRVSKNIQYF
NA	TRBJ2-3	11	TRBV12-3/TRBV12-4	once	TGTGCCAGCAGTAGTCCAGATACGCAGTATTTT	CASSSPDTQYF
TRBD2	TRBJ2-1	16	TRBV7-3	NA	TGTGCCAGCAGCGCCTTAAGCGGGGGATCCTACAATGAGCAGTTCTTC	CASSALSGGSYNEQFF
NA	TRBJ2-7	12	TRBV2	once	TGTGCCGCGGGGGCACCCTCCTACGAGCAGTACTTC	CAAGAPSYEQYF
NA	TRBJ2-2	14	TRBV7-3	NA	TGTGCCAGCAGCCCTCAGCGGGACACCGGGGAGCTGTTTTTT	CASSPQRDTGELFF
NA	TRBJ1-4	16	TRBV19	NA	TGTGCCAGTAGTCGACACCAGACAGGCGAGAATGAAAAACTGTTTTTT	CASSRHQTGENEKLFF
NA	TRBJ1-1	14	TRBV7-8	many	TGTGCCAGCAGAGCAGGTTCTCTGTCCACTGAAGCTTTCTTT	CASRAGSLSTEAFF
NA	TRBJ1-1	14	TRBV7-3	NA	TGTGCCAGCAGCTCTAGAGGACCGAGCACTGAAGCTTTCTTT	CASSSRGPSTEAFF
NA	TRBJ2-3	16	TRBV5-6	NA	TGTGCCAGCAGCCCGTTACAGGGAATCGGCACAGATACGCAGTATTTT	CASSPLQGIGTDTQYF
NA	TRBJ2-7	15	TRBV11-3	NA	TGTGCCAGCAGCTTAGATGGAACAGGGCTTTACGAGCAGTACTTC	CASSLDGTGLYEQYF
NA	TRBJ1-6	19	TRBV15	once	TGTGCCACCAGCAGGGATTGGGGGGAGACCGGGACTTATAATTCACCCCTCCACTTT	CATSRDWGETGTYNSPLHF
NA	TRBJ1-6	16	TRBV19	NA	TGTGCCAGTAGTATCGGGTCAGTCTCCTATAATTCACCCCTCCACTTT	CASSIGSVSYNSPLHF
TRBD2	TRBJ2-5	14	TRBV11-3	NA	TGTGCCAGCAGCTTAGGTGGCGGGGGGGCGGCCCAGTACTTC	CASSLGGGGAAQYF